The 24 T cell receptor beta chains listed next were all sequenced from one sample in a study of identical twins. In TCRdb, the 5' RACE reads were re-called with MiXCR into one record per CDR3 protein. The sample consists of approximately 350,000 distinct CDR3 sequences, more than 9% of them appearing once. These data are also associated with another study on yellow fever vaccine responses in identical twins.

The sample taken for sequencing was CD8+ T cells sorted from blood. The receptor set was obtained from a woman younger than 35 in good health.

The V and J genes are TRBV5-5 and TRBJ2-7, with TRBD1 identical over 7 bases. The trim removed 4 bases at V and 1 base at J, leaving 8 bases unmatched. The CDR3 loop spans 15 amino acids. Germline loops: CDR1 SGHKS, CDR2 YYEKEE (reference sequence). This chain's CDR3 is CASSHRGPPSYEQYV. The CDR3 DNA follows: TGTGCCAGCAGCCACAGGGGTCCCCCTTCCTACGAGCAGTACGTC.

This clonotype was observed at least ten times. The chain joins TRBV5-1 to TRBJ2-1; 7 nucleotides match TRBD2. This CDR3 is 16 amino acids long. Per germline, CDR1 SGHRS and CDR2 YFSETQ. V lost 4 bases to trimming and J lost 7 bases; unmatched junction nucleotides: 14. The CDR3 region is CASSLRTSSRSNEQFF. CDR3 coding DNA: TGCGCCAGCAGCCTGAGGACTAGTTCCCGGTCGAATGAGCAGTTCTTC.

The chain has TRBV6-2 or TRBV6-3 and TRBJ1-4, with 11 nucleotides matching TRBD1. The CDR3 length is 20 residues. Trimming took 2 bases from V and 0 from J; bases not matched to a gene: 11. The germline CDR1 and CDR2 sequences are MNHEY and SVGEGT. The CDR3 DNA reads as TGTGCCAGCAGTTACCTTACCAACCCGGGACAGGGGGCAACTAATGAAAAACTGTTTTTT. Residues: CASSYLTNPGQGATNEKLFF.

The chain links TRBV9 to TRBJ2-2; perhaps TRBD1 as D (8 bases). The CDR3 runs to 15 residues. V dropped 5 bases and J dropped 3 bases, with 14 bases sitting between them. Germline loops: CDR1 SGDLS, CDR2 YYNGEE. CDR3 DNA sequence: TGTGCCAGCAGTATCACAGGGGGGGACACCGGGGAGCTGTTTTTT. It encodes CASSITGGDTGELFF.

In its sample, this clonotype was seen a few times. J is TRBJ2-2 and V is TRBV5-6, with TRBD1 matching 7 bases. The CDR3 consists of 16 residues. V lost 0 bases and J lost 5; bases outside the gene matches: 7. Per the germline V gene, CDR1 is SGHDT and CDR2 is YYEEEE. The DNA for the CDR3 is TGTGCCAGCAGCTTGGAACGACAGGGTTCTACCGGGGAGCTGTTTTTT. Amino acids: CASSLERQGSTGELFF.

The chain has TRBV12-3 or TRBV12-4 and TRBJ2-7; the D gene is possibly TRBD1 (6 bases). The CDR3 totals 14 residues. V was clipped by 3 bases and J by 4 bases, with 13 bases between them. The CDR3 here is CASSLGAVGYEQYF. The CDR3 DNA is TGTGCCAGCAGTTTGGGGGCAGTGGGGTACGAGCAGTACTTC.

V is TRBV27 and J is TRBJ1-2, with 7 nucleotides matching TRBD1. The germline CDR1 and CDR2 sequences are MNHEY and SMNVEV (reference sequence). Germline trimming cut 0 bases from V and 3 bases from J; bases unmatched to any gene: 4. This CDR3 comprises 15 residues. The CDR3 DNA follows: TGTGCCAGCAGTTTATCGAAGGGACAGTACTATGGCTACACCTTC. It yields the protein CASSLSKGQYYGYTF.

This clonotype has just a few counts. The chain employs TRBV7-9 and TRBJ2-1, with 8 positions matching TRBD2. Losses at the gene ends were 4 bases for V and 1 base for J; bases not matched to a gene: 6. Germline CDR1 and CDR2: SEHNR and FQNEAQ (reference sequence). CDR3 length: 16 amino acids. The CDR3 protein is CASSSIAGKSYNEQFF. In nucleotides, the CDR3 is TGTGCCAGCAGCTCCATAGCGGGAAAATCCTACAATGAGCAGTTCTTC.

V gene TRBV6-5 combines with J gene TRBJ2-3; 7 bases align to TRBD2. Germline CDR1 reads MNHEY; CDR2 reads SVGAGI. The CDR3 contains 17 residues. Trimming took 3 bases from V and 8 from J; bases not matched to a gene: 17. The DNA for the CDR3 is TGTGCCAGCAGTTATGCACGAGGTAGCGGGCGGTTTGGTACGCAGTATTTT. This sequence encodes CASSYARGSGRFGTQYF.

At least ten counts were recorded for this clonotype. The CDR3: CASSLGVPPNEQFF. The DNA of the CDR3 is TGTGCCAGCAGTTTAGGAGTCCCCCCCAATGAGCAGTTCTTC. The rearrangement links TRBV12-3 or TRBV12-4 to TRBJ2-1; D not resolved. V was shortened by 1 base and J by 6 bases, with 10 bases between the two germline ends. CDR3 length: 14 residues.

This clonotype has more than one count but fewer than ten. The rearrangement uses TRBV12-5 and TRBJ1-2, with 7 bases aligning to TRBD1. Germline assignment: CDR1 LGHNT and CDR2 FRNRAP. Trimming at V came to 3 bases and at J to 7 bases, leaving 8 bases not matched to a gene. This CDR3 contains 14 residues. CDR3 DNA: TGTGCTAGTGGTTTAGGGGACAGTTTCTTTGGCTACACCTTC. Residues: CASGLGDSFFGYTF.

In the case of this clonotype: A single base separates this from a much larger clone, so it may be a read error. This rearrangement joins TRBV27 to TRBJ2-1; no reliable D call. V lost 3 bases and J 6 bases, leaving 3 bases between the germline ends. The CDR3 sequence is 11 residues long. The germline V gene encodes CDR1 MNHEY and CDR2 SMNVEV (reference sequence). In DNA form, the CDR3 reads TGTGCCAGCAGTTTGTTCAATGAGCAGTTCTTC. Translated: CASSLFNEQFF.

This clonotype was seen a handful of times. The CDR3 DNA is TGTGCCACCAGCAGATCGGCGGGCAGCCCAATCCATGGCTACACCTTC. Its translation: CATSRSAGSPIHGYTF. The genes are TRBV15 and TRBJ1-2; D not certain. V was trimmed by 2 bases and J by 6 bases, leaving 19 bases between them. The V gene's germline CDR1 is LNHNV and CDR2 YYDKDF (reference sequence). The CDR3 is 16 amino acids.

This clonotype was counted a few times. V usage is TRBV5-4 and J usage is TRBJ1-2, with D hard to call. Per germline, CDR1 SGHNT and CDR2 YYREEE (reference sequence). Trimming removed 5 bases from V and 5 bases from J, with 10 bases in between. This CDR3 contains 12 residues. CDR3: CASRPAGYGYTF. The CDR3 DNA sequence: TGTGCCAGCAGACCGGCCGGGTATGGCTACACCTTC.

The chain employs TRBV7-7 and TRBJ2-3, with 11 positions matching TRBD2. This CDR3 has 19 amino acids. After removal of 5 bases from V and 0 bases from J, the junction contained 13 bases not matched to a gene. Per germline, CDR1 SSHAT and CDR2 FNYEAQ (reference sequence). Here the CDR3 reads CASSPTGASGRTSTDTQYF. DNA for the CDR3: TGTGCCAGCAGCCCAACGGGGGCTAGCGGGAGGACTAGCACAGATACGCAGTATTTT.

Many counts were recorded for this clonotype. V is TRBV12-3 or TRBV12-4 and J is TRBJ1-1; D possibly corresponds to TRBD1 (5 bases). This CDR3 contains 13 residues. Trimming took 7 bases from V and 5 from J, leaving 14 bases between them. DNA of the CDR3: TGTGCCAGCACCGCAGGGTCTGGAACTGAAGCTTTCTTT. Encoded protein: CASTAGSGTEAFF.

This chain uses TRBV6-1 with TRBJ2-1; 11 positions agree with TRBD2. Unmatched junction bases numbered 10, after V lost 6 bases and J lost 9 bases. CDR1 and CDR2 (germline): MNHNS, SASEGT. The CDR3 is 15 residues long. The CDR3 DNA is TGTGCCAGCAGCCCACTAGCGGGAGCCCCTCCTGAGCAGTTCTTC. This encodes CASSPLAGAPPEQFF.

This clonotype was detected a few times. V is TRBV25-1 and J is TRBJ2-7; D ambiguous. Trimming took off 4 bases at V and 0 bases at J, with 10 bases between the two ends. From germline, CDR1 is MGHDK and CDR2 SYGVNS. The CDR3 loop spans 14 amino acids. The CDR3 sequence is CASSVTASSYEQYF. DNA of the CDR3: TGTGCCAGCAGTGTAACGGCTAGCTCCTACGAGCAGTACTTC.

This clonotype was recorded a few times. The chain recombines TRBV4-1 with TRBJ1-6, with D maybe TRBD1 (6 bases). The CDR3 has 16 amino acids. Germline CDR1 MGHRA, CDR2 YSYEKL. Trimming left V 5 bases short and J 7 bases short, with 18 bases between. The CDR3 loop is CASSTYRVGVNSPLHF. The CDR3 region has the DNA TGCGCCAGCAGCACCTACAGGGTCGGGGTGAATTCACCCCTCCACTTT.

This clonotype was counted ten times or more. This chain links TRBV6-4 with TRBJ1-1; perhaps TRBD1 as D (6 bases). Germline V gene data show CDR1 as MRHNA and CDR2 as SNTAGT. The CDR3 length is 15 residues. V lost 6 bases, J lost 7 bases, and 21 bases lay in between. CDR3 residues: CASSEGRQGSNEAFF. The CDR3 DNA is TGTGCCAGCAGCGAAGGGCGGCAGGGGTCTAATGAAGCTTTCTTT.

This clonotype was found a few times. The chain couples TRBV12-3 or TRBV12-4 to TRBJ1-1; D is unresolved. V dropped 3 bases and J dropped 3 bases, with 8 bases sitting between them. This CDR3 region has 13 residues. The CDR3 region is CASSFGYDTEAFF. CDR3 nucleotide sequence: TGTGCCAGCAGTTTCGGTTACGACACTGAAGCTTTCTTT.

This clonotype has at least ten counts. This rearrangement joins TRBV25-1 to TRBJ1-3; the D is unclear. V lost 4 bases to trimming and J lost 5 bases, with 3 bases between them. The CDR3 sequence is 11 residues long. Per germline, CDR1 MGHDK and CDR2 SYGVNS. The CDR3, as DNA: TGTGCCAGCAGTGCTCGAAACACCATATATTTT. Its translation: CASSARNTIYF. Full variable domain (missing parts from reference TRBV25-1 and TRBJ1-3): EADIYQTPRYLVIGTGKKITLECSQTMGHDKMYWYQQDPGMELHLIHYSYGVNSTEKGDLSSESTVSRIRTEHFPLTLESARPSHTSQYLCASSARNTIYFGEGSWLTVV.

This clonotype was observed at least ten times. This chain uses TRBV10-3 with TRBJ2-1; 10 positions match TRBD1. The CDR3 extends over 13 amino acids. Germline CDR1 reads ENHRY; CDR2 reads SYGVKD. J gave up 7 bases and V 7 bases, and 4 bases lay outside the gene matches. CDR3 protein: CAINPGQGNEQFF. CDR3 nucleotides: TGTGCCATCAATCCGGGACAGGGGAATGAGCAGTTCTTC.

This clonotype was recorded at least ten times. The chain is built from TRBV9 and TRBJ2-3; D is unresolved. Germline-derived CDR1 and CDR2 are SGDLS and YYNGEE. CDR3 length: 16 amino acids. With 0 bases removed from V and 0 bases from J, the gap between germline ends came to 11 bases. The CDR3 bases are TGTGCCAGCAGCGTAGGAGGCGGCAGTAGCACAGATACGCAGTATTTT. Translating it yields CASSVGGGSSTDTQYF.